This T cell receptor beta chain was sequenced for a study of cytomegalovirus exposure and HLA in healthy donors. This PCR relied on a set of 60 Vbeta primers and 13 Jbeta primers. Assay: immunoSEQ multiplex PCR; the TCRdb copy retains only in-frame clones and omits some. The repertoire consists of approximately 140,000 clones, with under 80% occurring once and the leading ten covering 2.5% to 3.5%. With V trimmed by 0 bases and J by 7 bases, 11 bases remained unmatched. The CDR3 contains 16 residues. CDR1 and CDR2 from the germline V gene are SGHRS and YFSETQ. The chain recombines TRBV5-1 with TRBJ1-2; the match to TRBD1 covers 8 bases. Sequencing used PBMCs. The TCR was taken from a male donor in good health and CMV-seronegative. The CDR3 region is CASSLAEAGGNRGYTF. The CDR3 region has the DNA TGCGCCAGCAGCTTGGCGGAGGCAGGGGGCAACCGTGGCTACACCTTC.